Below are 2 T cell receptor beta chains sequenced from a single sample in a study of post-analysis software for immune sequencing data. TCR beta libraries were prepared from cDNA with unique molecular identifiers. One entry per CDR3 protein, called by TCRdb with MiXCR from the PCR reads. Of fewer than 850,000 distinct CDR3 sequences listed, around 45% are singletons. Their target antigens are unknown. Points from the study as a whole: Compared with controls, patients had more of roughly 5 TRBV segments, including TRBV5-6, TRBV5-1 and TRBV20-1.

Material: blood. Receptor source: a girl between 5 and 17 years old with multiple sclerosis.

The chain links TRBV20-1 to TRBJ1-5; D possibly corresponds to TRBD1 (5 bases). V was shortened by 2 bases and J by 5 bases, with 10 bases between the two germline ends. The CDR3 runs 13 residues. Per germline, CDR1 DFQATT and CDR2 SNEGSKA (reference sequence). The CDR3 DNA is TGCAGTGCTAGATCGACAGTAGATCAGCCCCAGCATTTT. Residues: CSARSTVDQPQHF.

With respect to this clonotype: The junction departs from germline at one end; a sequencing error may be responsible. In DNA, the CDR3 is TGTGCCAGCAGTTATGGCCAAGAGGCCCAGTACTTC. This gives the protein CASSYGQEAQYF. V usage is TRBV6-2 or TRBV6-3 and J usage is TRBJ2-5; D is uncertain. The germline CDR1 and CDR2 sequences are MNHEY and SVGEGT. This CDR3 comprises 12 residues.